This T cell receptor (beta chain) originates from a study of T cells expressing NK-cell markers. On the study more broadly: CD3+CD56+NKG2C+, CD3+CD56+NKG2C- and CD3+CD56-NKG2C+ T cells, once sorted, supplied the TCR beta repertoires. Seven donors tested HCMV-seropositive and one tested seronegative among the eight sequenced.

5'RACE template switching with UMIs produced the TCR beta cDNA. TCRdb reanalyzed the 5' RACE reads and collapses them to one entry per CDR3 protein, without DNA. This listing includes some 190,000 distinct CDR3 sequences. The CDR3 sequence is 16 residues long. Looked up from germline, CDR1 is SGHNT and CDR2 is YENEEA. Study-wide results and limits: Dominant NKG2C+ clonotypes accounted for about 1.0-7.0% of CD8+ T cells in over 5 donors.

A remark on this clonotype: Antigen: not known.

This chain connects TRBV11-3 to TRBJ2-2; the D gene TCRdb calls, TRBD2, cannot be checked with no DNA. The specimen sequenced was blood T cells: a sorted CD56 or NKG2C T cell subset, CD4+ or CD8+ T cells, or bulk PBMC T cells (not recorded which). The sequence was collected from a man aged 18-70 years in good health. This chain's CDR3 is CAITNHMEVDTGELFF.